This TCR beta chain was recorded in a study of blood T cells in healthy people across ages. Study-level findings and limits: Not knowing donor CMV status may have confounded expanded clonotype changes. Greater diversity and more naive CD4+ cells were seen in long-lived donors than in aged donors.

A sample-barcoded 5' primer and a J-beta primer mix were used in a second PCR of roughly 6 to 11 cycles. Tags on each cDNA molecule came from a template-switch adaptor with 12 random nucleotides. TCRdb passed the 5' RACE reads through MiXCR, listing each CDR3 protein once. This table has 1 million to 1.2 million distinct CDR3 sequences, about two fifths appearing once. Details on this clonotype: The antigen is unknown.

V lost 6 bases and J 10 bases, leaving 15 bases between the germline ends. The CDR3 has 12 residues. CDR1 and CDR2 from the germline V gene are MNHEY and SMNVEV (reference sequence). Sequenced material: blood. The chain carries TRBV27 and TRBJ1-1; tentative D call: TRBD1 (6 bases). The TCR was taken from a man younger than 35 in good health. The CDR3 sequence: CASRSQGIAAFF. CDR3 sequence (DNA): TGTGCCAGCAGATCACAGGGTATCGCAGCTTTCTTT.